These T cell receptor beta chains were read from a single sample in a study of response to subunit inactivated influenza vaccine. Each CDR3 protein gets one entry after TCRdb re-called the RT-PCR reads with MiXCR. The data show about 570,000 distinct CDR3 sequences, around 11% seen once. These same data were also listed under a study on T cells expressing NK-cell markers.

Sequencing used PBMCs from blood, obtained on the day of vaccination. The receptors were sampled from a man in his fifties who received an inactivated influenza vaccine. The conserved cysteine and the conserved F or W are not part of the CDR3 here.

v_call	j_call	cdr3_aa
TRBV11-2	TRBJ2-1	ASSTRAVLASSYNEQF
TRBV12-3/TRBV12-4	TRBJ2-2	ASSWRGTGRNTGELF
TRBV10-3	TRBJ2-2	ATIKGDRVNGELF
TRBV6-2/TRBV6-3	TRBJ1-5	ASSYGQGRQPQH
TRBV7-9	TRBJ2-2	ASSTRTSHTGELF
TRBV6-2/TRBV6-3	TRBJ2-5	ASSLLQQLLQETQY
TRBV29-1	TRBJ2-1	SAPHVSSREQF
TRBV6-2/TRBV6-3	TRBJ2-7	ASTDGWKGDYEQY
TRBV7-2	TRBJ2-5	ASSPRQGLTLETQY
TRBV6-2/TRBV6-3	TRBJ2-1	ASSYPGPNC
TRBV7-8	TRBJ2-2	ASSLYSKNTGELF
TRBV5-1	TRBJ2-2	ASSRDIGGELF
TRBV2	TRBJ2-5	ASRAGTGEETQY
TRBV4-1	TRBJ2-7	ASSQTGGSKLYEQY
TRBV20-1	TRBJ2-1	SAPLAGTTYNEQF
TRBV20-1	TRBJ2-7	SAPNPRVTSGRSYEQY
TRBV20-1	TRBJ2-7	SARRTSGSYEQY
TRBV27	TRBJ2-7	ASSTSWTNGYEQY
TRBV25-1	TRBJ2-2	ASTDRPVKEGNTGELF
TRBV18	TRBJ2-1	ASSTGREVHNEQF
TRBV5-1	TRBJ2-4	ASSSGQPPGAKNIQY
TRBV7-2	TRBJ2-1	ASTLYQGYEQF
TRBV4-2	TRBJ2-1	ASSRTGEQQF
TRBV29-1	TRBJ2-2	SVLSGTGNTGELF
TRBV19	TRBJ2-7	ASSRDRAGDEQY